These 10 T cell receptor beta chains were all obtained from the same sample, sequenced in a study of blood T cell repertoires in COVID-19. Libraries were prepared by immunoSEQ multiplex PCR; TCRdb keeps only in-frame clonotypes and omits some of them. The top ten hold 3% to 4.5% of the sample, which has approximately 220,000 clones, roughly 88% seen once. Sequencing used PBMCs or T cells enriched from blood (not recorded which). Every receptor here comes from a woman aged 40 to 55 with acute COVID-19.

The chain couples TRBV4-3 to TRBJ2-5; 9 bases are a match to TRBD2. V shed 0 bases, J shed 2 bases, and the junction held 19 bases outside the gene matches. CDR1 and CDR2 from the germline V gene are LGHNA and YSLEER. CDR3 length: 21 amino acids. The CDR3 is CASSQDLGFELAGNRQETQYF. DNA of the CDR3: TGCGCCAGCAGCCAAGATCTAGGTTTTGAACTAGCGGGTAACAGACAAGAGACCCAGTACTTC.

The rearrangement joins TRBV4-2 to TRBJ2-2, with a possible D match to TRBD2 (6 bases). CDR3 size: 19 residues. With 1 base removed from V and 4 bases from J, the gap between germline ends came to 22 bases. Germline CDR1 reads LGHNA; CDR2 reads YNFKEQ. CDR3 region: CASSQGVRGLGRFTGELFF. In DNA form, the CDR3 reads TGTGCCAGCAGCCAAGGAGTTAGGGGACTGGGGCGTTTCACCGGGGAGCTGTTTTTT.

V usage is TRBV10-2 and J usage is TRBJ1-5; 7 bases map to TRBD1. V gave up 2 bases and J gave up 6 bases; unmatched junction bases: 4. The CDR3 is 14 amino acids. Germline V gene sequence: CDR1 WSHSY, CDR2 SAAADI. Written as DNA, the CDR3 is TGCGCCAGCAGTGAGAGGCCAGGGGGTCAGCCCCAGCATTTT. It codes for CASSERPGGQPQHF.

This clone was recorded a few times. This chain uses TRBV6-5 with TRBJ1-3, with 7 positions matching TRBD1. Germline CDR1 reads MNHEY; CDR2 reads SVGAGI. V was pared by 6 bases and J by 3 bases, with 8 bases of the junction left unmatched. There are 15 residues in the CDR3. For the CDR3, the DNA is TGTGCCAGCAGCCTAGGGGGCGACGTTGGAAACACCATATATTTT. This translates into CASSLGGDVGNTIYF.

The chain joins TRBV3-1 (or the pseudogene TRBV3-2) to TRBJ2-3, with 9 bases identical to TRBD2. The CDR3 covers 18 residues. Germline lookup yields CDR1 LGHDT and CDR2 YNNKEL (reference sequence). With V trimmed by 2 bases and J by 3 bases, 12 bases remained unmatched. The CDR3 here is CASSQQDRGGGGTDTQYF. The CDR3 DNA is TGTGCCAGCAGCCAACAGGACCGGGGCGGGGGGGGAACAGATACGCAGTATTTT.

This clone was detected a few times. This sequence joins TRBV5-1 and TRBJ1-1; TRBD1 agrees at 11 bases. The CDR3 totals 17 residues. With V trimmed by 5 bases and J by 4 bases, 13 bases remained unmatched. Germline CDR1 and CDR2: SGHRS and YFSETQ. CDR3 sequence reads: CASRNGDRGNLITEAFF. In nucleotides, the CDR3 is TGCGCCAGCAGGAATGGGGACAGGGGGAATCTTATCACTGAAGCTTTCTTT.

The rearrangement joins TRBV19 to TRBJ1-1; perhaps TRBD1 as D (5 bases). Germline CDR1 reads LNHDA; CDR2 reads SQIVND (reference sequence). The CDR3 is 17 residues long. V lost 4 bases to trimming and J lost 4 bases, with 22 bases between them. The CDR3 loop reads CASSRGRDSIIGTEAFF. In DNA, the CDR3 is TGTGCCAGTAGTAGGGGCCGGGACTCCATAATAGGCACTGAAGCTTTCTTT.

This clone was seen a handful of times. The rearrangement joins TRBV6-4 to TRBJ1-5; TRBD1 aligns across 7 bases. The V segment lost 3 bases and the J segment 5 bases; nucleotides outside the gene matches: 1. CDR1 MRHNA and CDR2 SNTAGT come from the germline V gene. There are 13 residues in the CDR3. Here the CDR3 reads CASSETGDQPQHF. The CDR3 region has the DNA TGTGCCAGCAGTGAAACAGGGGATCAGCCCCAGCATTTT.

This sequence joins TRBV11-1 and TRBJ2-7; 7 nucleotides align to TRBD2. The germline V gene has CDR1 SGHAT and CDR2 FQDESV (reference sequence). After removal of 3 bases from V and 3 bases from J, the junction contained 2 bases not matched to a gene. The CDR3 contains 13 residues. Written as DNA, the CDR3 is TGTGCCAGCAGCTTGGGAGGGGTCTACGAGCAGTACGTC. As protein: CASSLGGVYEQYV.

The rearrangement links TRBV12-3 or TRBV12-4 to TRBJ1-4; D remains unclear. The CDR3 sequence is 11 residues long. Between the trimmed V and J ends, which lost 7 bases and 12 bases, there was a span of 12 bases. CDR3 DNA: TGTGCCAGCAATAAGAGAGGAGAACTGTTTTTT. Residues: CASNKRGELFF.